Presented here are 19 T cell receptor beta chains from one specimen sequenced in a study of T cell responses to AZD1222 COVID-19 vaccine. Repertoires were generated with immunoSEQ multiplex PCR, while TCRdb's copy carries only in-frame clones and drops some. This table has 100,000 to 150,000 clones, approximately 84% appearing once. The input for sequencing was peripheral blood, taken on day 0 of AZD1222 vaccination. The receptor source for this set is an adult in good health.

This clone was detected only once. The chain links TRBV7-2 to TRBJ1-6; 7 bases align to TRBD1. V shed 4 bases, J shed 1 base, and the junction held 4 bases outside the gene matches. This CDR3 has 16 residues. CDR1 is SGHTA and CDR2 is FQGNSA in the germline V gene. The CDR3, as DNA: TGTGCCAGCAGCTCACCACAGGGGTCCTATAATTCACCCCTCCACTTT. Protein product: CASSSPQGSYNSPLHF.

The V and J genes are TRBV27 and TRBJ2-7; tentative D call: TRBD2 (6 bases). V lost 3 bases to trimming and J lost 2 bases, with 11 bases between them. The germline CDR1 and CDR2 sequences are MNHEY and SMNVEV (reference sequence). The CDR3 consists of 14 residues. The CDR3 loop reads CASSFYGGAYEQYF. As DNA, the CDR3 is TGTGCCAGCAGTTTTTACGGCGGGGCCTACGAGCAGTACTTC.

This chain joins TRBV12-3 or TRBV12-4 and TRBJ1-4; no reliable D call. Trimming pared 3 bases from V and 5 bases from J, leaving 7 bases between. The CDR3 is 13 residues long. CDR3 nucleotide sequence: TGTGCCAGCAGTTTCTCCGAGAATGAAAAACTGTTTTTT. It is translated as CASSFSENEKLFF.

V is TRBV6-5 and J is TRBJ1-2; D perhaps matches TRBD1 (6 bases). The CDR3 runs 15 residues. Germline loops: CDR1 MNHEY, CDR2 SVGAGI. Deletions cut 5 bases from V and 7 bases from J, with 20 bases between. The CDR3 region is CASSPSSHRDGGYTF. In nucleotides, the CDR3 is TGTGCCAGCAGTCCCTCATCCCACAGGGACGGTGGCTACACCTTC.

The chain links TRBV6-4 to TRBJ1-1; maybe TRBD1 (6 bases). Germline-derived CDR1 and CDR2 are MRHNA and SNTAGT. V was shortened by 5 bases and J by 0 bases, with 10 bases between the two germline ends. CDR3 length equals 14 residues. CDR3 residues: CASSPDRLNTEAFF. The CDR3 DNA follows: TGTGCCAGCAGTCCGGACAGACTGAACACTGAAGCTTTCTTT.

The V gene is TRBV1, the J gene TRBJ1-2; the table's D call of TRBD1 was not tested on the DNA. TRBV1 is annotated as a pseudogene. This CDR3 contains 15 residues. The CDR3 sequence is CTSSQDQTGENGYTF. Here the CDR3 DNA reads TGCACCAGCAGCCAAGATCAAACAGGAGAGAATGGCTACACCTTC.

J is TRBJ1-2 and V is TRBV4-3, with no clear D. V lost 0 bases, J lost 7 bases, and 9 bases lay in between. The CDR3 is made up of 13 amino acids. Germline values: CDR1 LGHNA, CDR2 YSLEER. CDR3 in DNA: TGCGCCAGCAGCCAAGATTGGTCTGGTGGCTACACCTTC. Its translation: CASSQDWSGGYTF.

V usage is TRBV19 and J usage is TRBJ1-3; D is possibly TRBD1 (6 bases). V was trimmed by 9 bases and J by 4 bases, leaving 10 bases between them. The CDR3 consists of 12 residues. Germline CDR1 and CDR2: LNHDA and SQIVND (reference sequence). CDR3 sequence: CASRTAGNTIYF. CDR3 in DNA: TGTGCCAGCAGGACAGCCGGAAACACCATATATTTT.

J is TRBJ2-7 and V is TRBV2, with 7 bases fitting TRBD1. With 8 bases clipped from V and 3 bases from J, the junction kept 7 bases outside the gene matches. The CDR3 has 13 amino acids. CDR1 is SNHLY and CDR2 is FYNNEI in the germline V gene. The CDR3 loop reads CASHGTDDYEQYF. As DNA, the CDR3 is TGTGCCAGCCACGGGACAGACGACTACGAGCAGTACTTC.

This rearrangement joins TRBV28 to TRBJ1-2, with D uncertain. The CDR3 consists of 11 residues. Deletions cut 11 bases from V and 2 bases from J, with 9 bases between. In germline, CDR1 is MDHEN, CDR2 SYDVKM. CDR3 sequence reads: CAASINYGYTF. The CDR3 region has the DNA TGTGCCGCATCCATAAACTATGGCTACACCTTC.

The rearrangement joins TRBV11-2 to TRBJ2-2; no clear D gene. The CDR3 has 13 amino acids. The V and J ends lost 5 bases and 2 bases respectively, with 6 bases between them. Germline-derived CDR1 and CDR2 are SGHAT and FQNNGV. The CDR3 loop reads CASSVVNTGELFF. CDR3 nucleotides: TGTGCCAGCAGCGTCGTAAACACCGGGGAGCTGTTTTTT.

The CDR3 sequence is CASSQESSGGYQPQHF. CDR3 in DNA: TGTGCCAGCAGCCAAGAGAGTTCAGGGGGCTATCAGCCCCAGCATTTT. The V and J genes are TRBV4-2 and TRBJ1-5, with TRBD1 matching 8 bases. Germline V CDR1 and CDR2: LGHNA, YNFKEQ. The CDR3 consists of 16 residues. V lost 0 bases, J lost 5 bases, and 6 bases stayed unmatched.

V and J are TRBV7-8 and TRBJ1-1, with D perhaps matching TRBD1 (6 bases). The CDR3 consists of 13 residues. With 1 base removed from V and 8 bases from J, the gap between germline ends came to 11 bases. Germline V gene lookup returns CDR1 SGHVS and CDR2 FQNEAQ. CDR3 loop: CASSLVRGGEAFF. In DNA form, the CDR3 reads TGTGCCAGCAGCTTAGTCAGAGGGGGGGAAGCTTTCTTT.

Only a few counts were recorded for this clone. The CDR3 sequence is CASSSQVSAGELFF. The CDR3 nucleotides are TGTGCCAGCAGCTCACAGGTCTCGGCCGGGGAGCTGTTTTTT. The V and J genes are TRBV7-8 and TRBJ2-2; a weak D match, TRBD1 (5 bases). CDR1 SGHVS and CDR2 FQNEAQ come from the germline V gene. The V gene lost 4 bases and the J gene lost 6 bases, with 12 bases spanning the gap. The CDR3 contains 14 residues.

V is TRBV5-8 and J is TRBJ2-1, with D perhaps matching TRBD1 (5 bases). The CDR3 contains 13 residues. Trimming stripped 2 bases from V and 6 bases from J, with 9 bases between. The germline CDR1 and CDR2 sequences are SGHTS and YDEGEE. CDR3 sequence reads: CASSFAGFNEQFF. The DNA for the CDR3 is TGTGCCAGCAGCTTCGCAGGGTTCAATGAGCAGTTCTTC.

This chain joins TRBV28 and TRBJ1-5; TRBD1 might be the D (5 bases). Germline assignment: CDR1 MDHEN and CDR2 SYDVKM. V lost 10 bases and J 2 bases, leaving 18 bases between the germline ends. The CDR3 consists of 15 residues. CDR3 residues: CATRSGTLGNQPQHF. DNA of the CDR3: TGTGCCACCCGAAGTGGGACCTTGGGCAATCAGCCCCAGCATTTT.

The chain uses TRBV29-1 and TRBJ1-2, with TRBD1 as a possible D gene (5 bases). V was trimmed by 3 bases and J by 3 bases, leaving 11 bases between them. The germline CDR1 and CDR2 sequences are SQVTM and ANQGSEA. CDR3 size: 13 residues. The CDR3 DNA reads TGCAGCGTTGACAGGGAGTCCCACTATGGCTACACCTTC. It specifies CSVDRESHYGYTF.

The V and J genes are TRBV28 and TRBJ2-7; D uncertain. Germline V gene sequence: CDR1 MDHEN, CDR2 SYDVKM. CDR3 length: 15 amino acids. Deletions cut 4 bases from V and 0 bases from J, with 13 bases between. The CDR3 DNA follows: TGTGCCAGCAGTTACGGCAGGTCCTTCTCCTACGAGCAGTACTTC. As protein: CASSYGRSFSYEQYF.

The chain combines TRBV29-1 with TRBJ1-1; D may be TRBD1 (6 bases). This CDR3 comprises 14 residues. Germline V gene data show CDR1 as SQVTM and CDR2 as ANQGSEA. Trimming removed 3 bases from V and 1 base from J, with 12 bases in between. The CDR3 protein is CSVDLQGPNTEAFF. The CDR3 DNA is TGCAGCGTTGATTTACAGGGTCCGAACACTGAAGCTTTCTTT.